This T cell receptor (beta chain) comes out of a study of blood T cells in healthy people across ages. The study's findings and limits: Strong correlation existed between TCR beta diversity and naive T cell percentage.

This clonotype was seen more than once but under ten times. The antigen remains unidentified. The germline V gene encodes CDR1 SGDLS and CDR2 YYNGEE. V was clipped by 0 bases and J by 4 bases, with 14 bases between them. The CDR3 sequence is 16 residues long. With a J-beta primer mix and a sample-barcoded 5' primer, a second PCR ran roughly 6 to 11 cycles. In TCRdb, the 5' RACE reads were re-called with MiXCR into one record per CDR3 protein. The table includes 700,000 to 850,000 distinct CDR3 sequences, roughly 50% detected once. The receptor was isolated from an elderly man in good health. The V gene is TRBV9, the J gene TRBJ2-1, with D perhaps TRBD2 (5 bases). Specimen: blood. The CDR3 DNA reads TGTGCCAGCAGCGTAGTGTCGGGAACGGGGTACAATGAGCAGTTCTTC. Translation: CASSVVSGTGYNEQFF.